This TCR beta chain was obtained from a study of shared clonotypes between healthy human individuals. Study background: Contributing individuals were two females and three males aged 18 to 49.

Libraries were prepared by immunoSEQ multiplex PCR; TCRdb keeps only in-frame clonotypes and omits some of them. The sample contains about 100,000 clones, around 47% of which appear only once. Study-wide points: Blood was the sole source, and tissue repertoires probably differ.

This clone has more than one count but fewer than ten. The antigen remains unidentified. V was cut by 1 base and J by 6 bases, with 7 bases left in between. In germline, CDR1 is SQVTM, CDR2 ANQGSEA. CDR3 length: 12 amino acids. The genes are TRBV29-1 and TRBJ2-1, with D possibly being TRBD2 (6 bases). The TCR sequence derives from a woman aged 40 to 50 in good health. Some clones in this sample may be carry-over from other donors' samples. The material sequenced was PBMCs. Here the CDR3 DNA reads TGCAGCGTTGAAGGGAGGGGCAATGAGCAGTTCTTC. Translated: CSVEGRGNEQFF.